This T cell receptor (beta chain) was recorded in a study of breast tumors, draining lymph nodes, adjacent tissues. Findings and caveats of the study: Data only fit, rather than demonstrated, lymph node origin of most tumor T cells. Tumor and nontumor repertoires were significantly more similar in luminal-like than in basal-like breast cancer. Compared with lymph nodes, tumors were less diverse; compared with nontumor tissue, more. Most tumor T cells seemingly derive from lymph node, then expand in tumor.

Of note for this clonotype: Its antigen is currently unknown. This may come from a read error, since a much larger clone is one base off.

TCRdb reprocessed the multiplex PCR reads with MiXCR, giving one entry per CDR3 protein. This sample has 130,000 or so distinct CDR3 sequences, with about 33% found just once. The lymph nodes were axillary draining lymph nodes from breast cancer patients. The specimen sequenced was axillary lymph node tissue. The origin of this receptor is a female donor with breast cancer. Some clones in this sample may be carry-over from other donors' samples.

CDR3 loop: CASSHKITGTGELFF. The CDR3 DNA reads as TGTGCCAGCAGCCACAAGATCACAGGGACCGGGGAGCTGTTTTTT. The chain recombines TRBV6-6 with TRBJ2-2; D perhaps matches TRBD1 (6 bases). CDR3 length: 15 residues. The V end lost 6 bases, the J end lost 5 bases, and 16 bases lay between the germline ends. Germline V gene lookup returns CDR1 MNHNY and CDR2 SVGAGI (reference sequence).